The next 22 T cell receptor beta chains were all read from a single sample in a study of PD-1 blockade in classical Hodgkin lymphoma (dated by TCRdb to the early 2020s). Interpreted using the paper, the time point label stands for: cycle 4 day 1 (C4D1), after 6 weeks of nivolumab. Every trial patient had relapsed after autologous stem cell transplantation, and cohorts A, B and C differed in prior brentuximab vedotin exposure. CD8+ T cells were purified from thawed PBMCs by magnetic negative selection with a Miltenyi CD8+ T cell isolation kit. Library creation used the immunoSEQ multiplex PCR assay. Held by TCRdb, this immuneACCESS table contains in-frame sequences only and omits some clones. Under half of the omission traces to an unresolved V gene where checked; the cause of the rest is unknown. Across this sample there are more than 9,500 clones, with 70% to 90% seen only once. Together, the top ten hold 30% to 40% of the sample.

Sequencing was performed on CD8+ T cells from blood, taken before the fourth cycle of nivolumab. The origin of the receptors is a human donor with classical Hodgkin lymphoma. The donor label of this sample is uncertain.

This sequence joins TRBV29-1 and TRBJ1-2; the D is unclear. This CDR3 region has 15 residues. The V end lost 1 base, the J end lost 0 bases, and 12 bases lay between the germline ends. CDR1 is SQVTM and CDR2 is ANQGSEA in the germline V gene. CDR3 nucleotide sequence: TGCAGCGTTGAAGTACAAGGGCCATCTAACTATGGCTACACCTTC. Amino acid sequence: CSVEVQGPSNYGYTF.

The rearrangement uses TRBV19 and TRBJ2-7; D may be TRBD2 (6 bases). Trimming pared 3 bases from V and 5 bases from J, leaving 14 bases between. Germline lookup yields CDR1 LNHDA and CDR2 SQIVND (reference sequence). The CDR3 totals 14 residues. This CDR3 is CASSISGVSDEQYF. The CDR3 DNA is TGTGCCAGTAGTATCTCGGGAGTGTCTGACGAGCAGTACTTC.

This chain joins TRBV4-3 and TRBJ2-5; 8 bases fit TRBD1. The ends lost 1 base at V and 2 bases at J; junction bases unmatched: 0. This CDR3 contains 14 residues. Germline CDR1 is LGHNA and CDR2 is YSLEER. The CDR3 sequence is CASSQGTGQETQYF. CDR3 DNA: TGCGCCAGCAGCCAAGGGACAGGGCAAGAGACCCAGTACTTC.

This clone appeared once. The chain combines TRBV7-9 with TRBJ2-2; D perhaps matches TRBD1 (5 bases). The length of the CDR3 is 14 residues. Germline assignment: CDR1 SEHNR and CDR2 FQNEAQ (reference sequence). The V end was cut by 5 bases, the J end by 6 bases, with 13 bases between. CDR3 DNA sequence: TGTGCCAGCAGCCACCGATCAGGGTCCGGGGAGCTGTTTTTT. Residues: CASSHRSGSGELFF.

The J gene is TRBJ2-3, the V gene TRBV6-5, with D uncertain. The V gene lost 4 bases and the J gene lost 0 bases, with 8 bases spanning the gap. The CDR3 length is 14 residues. Germline values: CDR1 MNHEY, CDR2 SVGAGI. The CDR3, as DNA: TGTGCCAGCAGTTTCTCCGAAAGCACAGATACGCAGTATTTT. It codes for CASSFSESTDTQYF.

J is TRBJ1-1 and V is TRBV6-5; D is perhaps TRBD1 (5 bases). Per germline, CDR1 MNHEY and CDR2 SVGAGI. The CDR3 has 14 residues. Trimming took 5 bases from V and 5 from J, leaving 15 bases between them. The CDR3 DNA sequence: TGTGCCAGCAGTCAGACCTGGGGGGATACTGAAGCTTTCTTT. Translated: CASSQTWGDTEAFF.

This clone has a single count. This chain links TRBV27 with TRBJ2-5; D possibly corresponds to TRBD2 (6 bases). The germline V gene has CDR1 MNHEY and CDR2 SMNVEV (reference sequence). There are 15 residues in the CDR3. V was trimmed by 7 bases and J by 3 bases, leaving 18 bases between them. CDR3 sequence reads: CASTADGSLEETQYF. The CDR3 DNA follows: TGTGCCAGCACAGCAGACGGGAGCTTGGAAGAGACCCAGTACTTC.

The rearrangement links TRBV30 to TRBJ2-1; 7 bases line up with TRBD2. The V gene's germline CDR1 is GTSNPN and CDR2 SVGIG (reference sequence). The CDR3 covers 13 residues. CDR3 in amino acids: CAWGPGGLDEQFF. The DNA for the CDR3 is TGTGCTTGGGGTCCGGGAGGTCTGGATGAGCAGTTCTTC.

V is TRBV4-2 and J is TRBJ1-1; D gene ambiguous. Germline values: CDR1 LGHNA, CDR2 YNFKEQ. CDR3 length equals 18 residues. The V and J ends lost 0 bases and 1 base respectively, with 18 bases between them. The CDR3, as DNA: TGTGCCAGCAGCCAAGAGGTGGCCCCAACGATCGCGAACACTGAAGCTTTCTTT. This codes for CASSQEVAPTIANTEAFF.

This clone was detected once. The gene calls are TRBV28 and TRBJ1-5; 8 nucleotides line up with TRBD1. The CDR3 totals 14 residues. Germline CDR1 reads MDHEN; CDR2 reads SYDVKM. V trimming: 2 bases; J trimming: 5 bases; junction bases outside the gene matches: 2. CDR3 residues: CASSLTQGDQPQHF. DNA for the CDR3: TGTGCCAGCAGTTTAACACAGGGGGATCAGCCCCAGCATTTT.

The chain links TRBV5-1 to TRBJ2-7; no definite D call. CDR3 size: 19 residues. From germline, CDR1 is SGHRS and CDR2 YFSETQ. V lost 0 bases and J 3 bases, leaving 25 bases between the germline ends. CDR3 DNA sequence: TGCGCCAGCAGCTTGGGGCAATACGGGTCTTCGGTCACTATCTACGAGCAGTACTTC. Translation: CASSLGQYGSSVTIYEQYF.

V gene TRBV7-9 combines with J gene TRBJ2-3; D is tentatively TRBD1 or TRBD2 (5 bases each). Trimming cost V 0 bases and J 1 base, with 8 bases left between them. The CDR3 sequence is 15 residues long. CDR1 SEHNR and CDR2 FQNEAQ come from the germline V gene (reference sequence). CDR3 nucleotide sequence: TGTGCCAGCAGCTTAGCGGTGGGACGCACAGATACGCAGTATTTT. It translates to CASSLAVGRTDTQYF.

CDR3 sequence reads: CASSPGTNYGYTF. CDR3 coding DNA: TGTGCCAGCAGCCCCGGGACAAACTATGGCTACACCTTC. The genes are TRBV7-4 and TRBJ1-2; a weak D match, TRBD1 (6 bases). Looked up from germline, CDR1 is SGHVT and CDR2 is SQSDAQ. Between the trimmed V and J ends, which lost 5 bases and 2 bases, there was a span of 9 bases. The CDR3 spans 13 residues.

The V gene is TRBV6-6, the J gene TRBJ2-5; no clear D gene. Judging by the DNA end, TRBJ2-7 fits better; the J call may be wrong. The CDR3 sequence is 12 residues long. CDR1 and CDR2 (germline): MNHNY, SVGAGI (reference sequence). The CDR3 reads CASSYSPHEQYF. As DNA, the CDR3 is TGTGCCAGCAGTTACTCCCCCCACGAGCAGTACTTC.

A few counts support this clone. The chain combines TRBV5-1 with TRBJ2-3; D not certain. Trimming took off 4 bases at V and 6 bases at J, with 18 bases between the two ends. CDR1 and CDR2 from the germline V gene are SGHRS and YFSETQ. The CDR3 covers 15 residues. This CDR3 is CASSRMDPAGDTQYF. DNA for the CDR3: TGCGCCAGCAGCCGAATGGACCCCGCTGGGGATACGCAGTATTTT.

The V gene is TRBV7-9, the J gene TRBJ2-5; TRBD2 matches 10 bases. CDR1 is SEHNR and CDR2 is FQNEAQ in the germline V gene (reference sequence). This CDR3 region has 18 residues. The V segment lost 2 bases and the J segment 2 bases; nucleotides outside the gene matches: 11. In nucleotides, the CDR3 is TGTGCCAGCAGCTTACAGATAGCGGGAGGTGTCTGGCAAGAGACCCAGTACTTC. Protein: CASSLQIAGGVWQETQYF.

V is TRBV19 and J is TRBJ2-6; D not certain. Germline V gene sequence: CDR1 LNHDA, CDR2 SQIVND (reference sequence). There are 13 residues in the CDR3. Trimming stripped 6 bases from V and 0 bases from J, with 3 bases between. As DNA, the CDR3 is TGTGCCAGTAGACCCTCTGGGGCCAACGTCCTGACTTTC. Amino acid sequence: CASRPSGANVLTF.

This sequence joins TRBV11-2 and TRBJ1-2; no definite D call. Germline CDR1 is SGHAT and CDR2 is FQNNGV. V shed 1 base and J shed 8 bases, with 23 bases lying between them. CDR3 length: 17 amino acids. The CDR3 is CASSLGTAGRGAEGYTF. CDR3 nucleotides: TGTGCCAGCAGCTTAGGGACGGCTGGGAGAGGTGCGGAGGGCTACACCTTC.

The chain combines TRBV4-3 with TRBJ1-1, with a tentative D call TRBD1 (6 bases). Germline V gives CDR1 LGHNA, CDR2 YSLEER. The CDR3 contains 16 residues. Trimming took off 0 bases at V and 1 base at J, with 12 bases between the two ends. CDR3 protein: CASSQDGRGANTEAFF. DNA of the CDR3: TGCGCCAGCAGCCAAGATGGAAGGGGGGCGAACACTGAAGCTTTCTTT.

The chain has TRBV7-7 and TRBJ2-5; the D gene is possibly TRBD2 (7 bases). Between the trimmed V and J ends, which lost 2 bases and 5 bases, there was a span of 15 bases. This CDR3 has 15 residues. The germline V gene encodes CDR1 SSHAT and CDR2 FNYEAQ (reference sequence). The CDR3 sequence: CASSLKLGGLETQYF. The CDR3 bases are TGTGCCAGCAGCTTAAAGTTGGGGGGGCTGGAGACCCAGTACTTC.

The gene calls are TRBV10-1 and TRBJ2-7; D not certain. V was shortened by 3 bases and J by 3 bases, with 21 bases between the two germline ends. The germline gives CDR1 WNHNN, CDR2 SYGVQD (reference sequence). CDR3 size: 17 residues. The CDR3 reads CASSDLSFGVSIYEQYF. The CDR3 coding sequence is TGCGCCAGCAGTGACCTCTCTTTTGGGGTGAGTATCTACGAGCAGTACTTC.

V gene TRBV27 combines with J gene TRBJ1-5; the match to TRBD1 covers 7 bases. V shed 4 bases, J shed 4 bases, and the junction held 1 base outside the gene matches. The germline V gene encodes CDR1 MNHEY and CDR2 SMNVEV (reference sequence). The CDR3 has 13 amino acids. CDR3 in amino acids: CASSWDSNQPQHF. The CDR3 nucleotides are TGTGCCAGCAGTTGGGACAGTAATCAGCCCCAGCATTTT.